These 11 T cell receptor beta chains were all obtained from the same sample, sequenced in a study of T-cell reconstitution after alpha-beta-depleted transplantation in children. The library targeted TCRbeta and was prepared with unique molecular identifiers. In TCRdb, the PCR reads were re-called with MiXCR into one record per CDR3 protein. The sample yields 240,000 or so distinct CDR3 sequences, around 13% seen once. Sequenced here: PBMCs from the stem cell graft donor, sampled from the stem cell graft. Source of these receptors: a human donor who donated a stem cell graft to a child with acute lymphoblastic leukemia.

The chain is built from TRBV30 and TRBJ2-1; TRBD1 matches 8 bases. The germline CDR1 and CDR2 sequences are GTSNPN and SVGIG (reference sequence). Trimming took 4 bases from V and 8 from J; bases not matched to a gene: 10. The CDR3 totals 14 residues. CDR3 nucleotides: TGTGCCTGGACCTCAGGGGGCGAGACCGATGAGCAGTTCTTC. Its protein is CAWTSGGETDEQFF.

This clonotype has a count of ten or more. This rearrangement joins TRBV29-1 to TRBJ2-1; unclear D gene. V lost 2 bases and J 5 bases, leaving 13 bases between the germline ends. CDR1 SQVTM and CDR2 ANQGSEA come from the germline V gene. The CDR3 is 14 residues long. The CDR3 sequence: CSVEPDSANNEQFF. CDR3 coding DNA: TGCAGCGTTGAACCAGATTCCGCGAACAATGAGCAGTTCTTC.

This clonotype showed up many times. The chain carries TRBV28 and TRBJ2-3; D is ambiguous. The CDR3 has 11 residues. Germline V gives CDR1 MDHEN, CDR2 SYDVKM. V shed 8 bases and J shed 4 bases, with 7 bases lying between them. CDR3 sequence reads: CASVGSDTQYF. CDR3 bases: TGTGCCAGCGTCGGTTCAGATACGCAGTATTTT.

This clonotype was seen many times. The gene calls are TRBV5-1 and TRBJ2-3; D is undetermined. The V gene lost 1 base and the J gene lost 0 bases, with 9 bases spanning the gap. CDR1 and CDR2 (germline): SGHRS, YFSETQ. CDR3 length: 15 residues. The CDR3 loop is CASSLLAESTDTQYF. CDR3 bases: TGCGCCAGCAGCTTGCTCGCGGAGAGCACAGATACGCAGTATTTT.

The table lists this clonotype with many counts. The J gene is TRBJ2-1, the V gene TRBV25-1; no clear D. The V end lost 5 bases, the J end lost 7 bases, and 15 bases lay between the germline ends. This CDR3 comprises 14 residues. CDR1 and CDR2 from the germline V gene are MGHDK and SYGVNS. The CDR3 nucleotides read TGTGCCAGCAGTTATCCCTTCAGGCCTAATGAGCAGTTCTTC. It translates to CASSYPFRPNEQFF.

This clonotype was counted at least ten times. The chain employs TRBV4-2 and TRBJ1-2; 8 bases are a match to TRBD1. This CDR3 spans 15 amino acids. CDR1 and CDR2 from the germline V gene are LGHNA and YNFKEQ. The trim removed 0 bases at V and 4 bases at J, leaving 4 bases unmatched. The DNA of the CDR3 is TGTGCCAGCAGCCAAGACAGGGGGCAGATCTATGGCTACACCTTC. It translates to CASSQDRGQIYGYTF.

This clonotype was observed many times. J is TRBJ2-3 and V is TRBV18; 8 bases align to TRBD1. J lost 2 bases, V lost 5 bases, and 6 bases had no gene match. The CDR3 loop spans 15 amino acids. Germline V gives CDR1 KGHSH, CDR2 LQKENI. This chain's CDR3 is CASSIGTGHTDTQYF. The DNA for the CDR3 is TGTGCCAGCTCAATTGGGACAGGTCACACAGATACGCAGTATTTT.

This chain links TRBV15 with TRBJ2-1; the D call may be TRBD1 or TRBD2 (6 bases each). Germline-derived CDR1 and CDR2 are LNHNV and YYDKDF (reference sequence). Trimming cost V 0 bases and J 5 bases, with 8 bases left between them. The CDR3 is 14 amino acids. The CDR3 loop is CATSREEGDNEQFF. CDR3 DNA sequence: TGTGCCACCAGCAGAGAGGAGGGGGACAATGAGCAGTTCTTC.

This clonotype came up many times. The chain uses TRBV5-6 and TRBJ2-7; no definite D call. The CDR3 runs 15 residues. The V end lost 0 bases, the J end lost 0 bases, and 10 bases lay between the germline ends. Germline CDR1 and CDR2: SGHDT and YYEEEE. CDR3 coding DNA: TGTGCCAGCAGCTTGGTGATGATTGCCTCCTACGAGCAGTACTTC. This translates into CASSLVMIASYEQYF.

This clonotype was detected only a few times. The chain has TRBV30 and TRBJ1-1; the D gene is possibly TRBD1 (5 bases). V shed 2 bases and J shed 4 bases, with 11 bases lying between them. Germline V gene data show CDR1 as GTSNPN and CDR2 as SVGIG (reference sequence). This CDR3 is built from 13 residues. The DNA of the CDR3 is TGTGCCTGGAGTAAGTTCAGGGCCACTGAAGCTTTCTTT. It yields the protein CAWSKFRATEAFF.

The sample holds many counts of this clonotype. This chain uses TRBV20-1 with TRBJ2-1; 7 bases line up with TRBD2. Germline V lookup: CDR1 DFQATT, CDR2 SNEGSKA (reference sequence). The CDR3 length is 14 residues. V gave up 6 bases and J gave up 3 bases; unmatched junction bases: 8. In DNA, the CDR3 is TGCAGTGCACCCGGGGGGAAAAACTACAATGAGCAGTTCTTC. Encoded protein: CSAPGGKNYNEQFF.